A selection of T cell receptor beta chains follows, all from one sample in a study of T cells in Graves' hyperthyroidism and ophthalmopathy. TCRdb reanalysed the multiplex PCR reads using MiXCR and keeps one entry per CDR3 protein. Seen here are some 700,000 distinct CDR3 sequences, around 16% observed once, and the top ten hold roughly a sixth. Material: blood. The receptors shown here come from a man over 45 with Graves' hyperthyroidism. The CDR3 runs from the conserved cysteine through the conserved F or W. The order of the fields is D gene, J gene, V gene, clone size, CDR3 protein, CDR3 DNA. The D gene is left open where the match is weak. Only part of the rows carry a size: once, few, many, or a class if the clone is expanded.

d_call: .; j_call: TRBJ1-4; v_call: TRBV2; clone_size: many; cdr3_aa: CASKSTSTNEKLFF; cdr3_nt: TGTGCCAGCAAGAGCACATCAACTAATGAAAAACTGTTTTTT
d_call: .; j_call: TRBJ2-1; v_call: TRBV15; clone_size: few; cdr3_aa: CATSRDYGSQGNEQFF; cdr3_nt: TGTGCCACCAGCAGAGATTACGGGAGCCAGGGCAATGAGCAGTTCTTC
d_call: TRBD2; j_call: TRBJ2-7; v_call: TRBV6-1; clone_size: many; cdr3_aa: CASSPQGGSYEQYF; cdr3_nt: TGTGCCAGCAGCCCTCAGGGAGGGTCCTACGAGCAGTACTTC
d_call: .; j_call: TRBJ1-4; v_call: TRBV2; clone_size: many; cdr3_aa: CASSAESPITNEKLFF; cdr3_nt: TGTGCCAGCAGTGCAGAATCGCCGATAACTAATGAAAAACTGTTTTTT
d_call: .; j_call: TRBJ2-3; v_call: TRBV3-1; clone_size: many; cdr3_aa: CASSQDSGLVTDTQYF; cdr3_nt: TGTGCCAGCAGCCAAGATTCGGGGCTAGTCACAGATACGCAGTATTTT
d_call: TRBD1; j_call: TRBJ1-2; v_call: TRBV5-1; clone_size: many; cdr3_aa: CASSLDRGRDAYGYTF; cdr3_nt: TGCGCCAGCAGCTTGGACAGGGGGCGCGATGCCTATGGCTACACCTTC
d_call: TRBD2; j_call: TRBJ2-6; v_call: TRBV25-1; clone_size: .; cdr3_aa: CASSVTSGVNSGANVLTF; cdr3_nt: TGTGCCAGCAGTGTGACTAGCGGGGTGAACTCTGGGGCCAACGTCCTGACTTTC
d_call: .; j_call: TRBJ1-4; v_call: TRBV7-2; clone_size: few; cdr3_aa: CASSRDEGGKLFF; cdr3_nt: TGTGCCAGCAGCCGTGACGAGGGGGGAAAACTGTTTTTT
d_call: TRBD1; j_call: TRBJ2-7; v_call: TRBV6-1; clone_size: few; cdr3_aa: CASSGTGGQFREQYF; cdr3_nt: TGTGCCAGCAGTGGAACAGGGGGCCAGTTTCGGGAGCAGTACTTC
d_call: TRBD1; j_call: TRBJ2-7; v_call: TRBV28; clone_size: many; cdr3_aa: CASRPQGDYEQYF; cdr3_nt: TGTGCCAGCAGGCCACAGGGGGACTACGAGCAGTACTTC
d_call: .; j_call: TRBJ2-5; v_call: TRBV7-6; clone_size: few; cdr3_aa: CASSPPDYRQETQYF; cdr3_nt: TGTGCCAGCAGCCCGCCCGACTACAGACAAGAGACCCAGTACTTC
d_call: .; j_call: TRBJ2-7; v_call: TRBV9; clone_size: many; cdr3_aa: CASSVEGGDTYEQYF; cdr3_nt: TGTGCCAGCAGCGTAGAAGGCGGGGACACCTACGAGCAGTACTTC
d_call: .; j_call: TRBJ2-7; v_call: TRBV28; clone_size: .; cdr3_aa: CASSFPEARVGDYEQYF; cdr3_nt: TGTGCCAGCAGTTTCCCGGAGGCCAGGGTAGGAGACTACGAGCAGTACTTC
d_call: TRBD2; j_call: TRBJ2-1; v_call: TRBV9; clone_size: .; cdr3_aa: CASSVGAGTTYNEQFF; cdr3_nt: TGTGCCAGCAGCGTAGGCGCCGGGACTACTTACAATGAGCAGTTCTTC
d_call: TRBD1; j_call: TRBJ1-1; v_call: TRBV5-1; clone_size: many; cdr3_aa: CASSRLDRDTEAFF; cdr3_nt: TGCGCCAGCAGCCGCCTGGACAGGGACACTGAAGCTTTCTTT
d_call: TRBD2; j_call: TRBJ2-1; v_call: TRBV13; clone_size: few; cdr3_aa: CASSQRDYRDEQFF; cdr3_nt: TGTGCCAGCAGCCAACGGGACTACCGGGATGAGCAGTTCTTC
d_call: .; j_call: TRBJ2-3; v_call: TRBV29-1; clone_size: many; cdr3_aa: CSVPLGADTQYF; cdr3_nt: TGCAGCGTTCCCCTCGGGGCAGATACGCAGTATTTT
d_call: .; j_call: TRBJ1-2; v_call: TRBV12-3/TRBV12-4; clone_size: .; cdr3_aa: CASSLVNGIIGYTF; cdr3_nt: TGTGCCAGCAGTTTAGTTAATGGCATCATTGGCTACACCTTC
d_call: .; j_call: TRBJ2-7; v_call: TRBV19; clone_size: few; cdr3_aa: CASSEAGRSYEQYF; cdr3_nt: TGTGCCAGTAGTGAGGCCGGTCGCTCCTACGAGCAGTACTTC